This passage covers 28 T cell receptor beta chains from one sample sequenced in a study of blood T cells in healthy people across ages. Primed by a sample-barcoded 5' primer and a J-beta primer mix, a second PCR proceeded for about 7 to 11 cycles. One entry per CDR3 protein results from TCRdb running MiXCR on the 5' RACE reads. The table shows 1 million or so distinct CDR3 sequences, with less than 50% occurring only once. Material: blood. These receptors were obtained from a woman in her sixties or seventies in good health.

J is TRBJ2-2 and V is TRBV7-3; TRBD2 matches at 10 bases. This CDR3 has 14 residues. CDR1 and CDR2 (germline): SGHTA, FQGTGA. V shed 5 bases and J 6 bases; nucleotides not matched to a gene: 3. CDR3 sequence: CASSPGLAAGELFF. The CDR3 DNA reads as TGTGCCAGCAGCCCTGGACTAGCGGCCGGGGAGCTGTTTTTT.

The genes are TRBV28 and TRBJ1-5; 8 nucleotides agree with TRBD1. Germline CDR1 reads MDHEN; CDR2 reads SYDVKM. This CDR3 is 14 amino acids long. Losses at the gene ends were 7 bases for V and 7 bases for J; bases not matched to a gene: 9. CDR3 residues: CASNSQGANQPQHF. Here the CDR3 DNA reads TGTGCCAGCAACTCCCAGGGGGCAAACCAGCCCCAGCATTTT.

V gene TRBV7-8 combines with J gene TRBJ2-7, with a tentative D call TRBD2 (5 bases). The J call is doubtful: the DNA matches TRBJ2-5 better. CDR3 size: 15 residues. Germline V gives CDR1 SGHVS, CDR2 FQNEAQ. The CDR3 DNA reads as TGTGCCAGCAGCTTAGCTCGGGGTGGGAAAGAGACCCAGTACTTC. Its protein is CASSLARGGKETQYF.

Details on this clonotype: At one of its ends the junction is not consistent with the germline gene, which may arise from a read error. The chain joins TRBV10-3 to TRBJ2-1; weak D call: TRBD2 (5 bases). The germline V gene has CDR1 ENHRY and CDR2 SYGVKD. CDR3 length equals 14 residues. The CDR3 nucleotides are TGTGCCATCAGTGAGCCGAGCGGCTACAATAAGCAGTTCTTC. It codes for CAISEPSGYNKQFF.

The V gene is TRBV5-1, the J gene TRBJ2-3; D may be TRBD1 or TRBD2 (5 bases each). Germline V gene sequence: CDR1 SGHRS, CDR2 YFSETQ. V was shortened by 1 base and J by 0 bases, with 12 bases between the two germline ends. The CDR3 covers 16 residues. The DNA for the CDR3 is TGCGCCAGCAGCTTGAACTCTGGGGACAGCACAGATACGCAGTATTTT. Translated, it gives CASSLNSGDSTDTQYF.

The chain carries TRBV20-1 and TRBJ2-1; D is perhaps TRBD1 (5 bases). The CDR3 contains 15 residues. Germline lookup yields CDR1 DFQATT and CDR2 SNEGSKA (reference sequence). V shed 6 bases and J shed 4 bases, with 19 bases lying between them. CDR3 amino acids: CSAPRPTRQYNEQFF. DNA of the CDR3: TGCAGTGCCCCAAGACCTACTCGACAGTACAATGAGCAGTTCTTC.

The chain recombines TRBV29-1 with TRBJ2-1; D remains unclear. The CDR3 is 12 residues long. V was cut by 7 bases and J by 4 bases, with 11 bases left in between. Germline values: CDR1 SQVTM, CDR2 ANQGSEA. The CDR3: CSAPSNYNEQFF. DNA of the CDR3: TGCAGCGCCCCGAGCAATTACAATGAGCAGTTCTTC.

CDR3 loop: CASARAGTDRVYEQYF. The CDR3 region has the DNA TGCGCCAGCGCCCGCGCCGGGACCGACCGCGTCTACGAGCAGTACTTC. The chain combines TRBV10-2 with TRBJ2-7; either TRBD1 or TRBD2 may fit D (5 bases each). Germline CDR1 reads WSHSY; CDR2 reads SAAADI. Deletions cut 8 bases from V and 3 bases from J, with 23 bases between. The CDR3 extends over 16 amino acids.

The rearrangement uses TRBV7-2 and TRBJ2-3, with 7 bases lining up with TRBD2. The germline V gene has CDR1 SGHTA and CDR2 FQGNSA. With V trimmed by 0 bases and J by 2 bases, 5 bases remained unmatched. The CDR3 is 16 residues long. CDR3 amino acids: CASSLAVQRDTDTQYF. The CDR3 DNA sequence: TGTGCCAGCAGCTTAGCGGTCCAGCGGGACACAGATACGCAGTATTTT.

This clonotype showed up just a few times. The chain is built from TRBV28 and TRBJ2-5, with a tentative D call TRBD1 (7 bases). The germline V and J ends were trimmed by 5 bases and 1 base, with 17 bases remaining between them. This CDR3 contains 16 residues. CDR1 MDHEN and CDR2 SYDVKM come from the germline V gene. The CDR3 nucleotides are TGTGCCAGCAGTCTTTCAGGGGGGTTCTCCCAAGAGACCCAGTACTTC. This sequence encodes CASSLSGGFSQETQYF.

This clonotype was found a few times. The chain has TRBV27 and TRBJ1-6; TRBD1 might be the D (6 bases). The CDR3 loop spans 16 amino acids. Germline CDR1 and CDR2: MNHEY and SMNVEV (reference sequence). Trimming pared 4 bases from V and 6 bases from J, leaving 16 bases between. CDR3 nucleotide sequence: TGTGCCAGCAGTTCCCGGACACAGGGCCGTAATTCACCCCTCCACTTT. Its protein product is CASSSRTQGRNSPLHF.

This clonotype has more than one count but fewer than ten. This chain links TRBV29-1 with TRBJ2-1; D is ambiguous. Looked up from germline, CDR1 is SQVTM and CDR2 is ANQGSEA. The CDR3 is 11 residues long. V was shortened by 7 bases and J by 12 bases, with 16 bases between the two germline ends. CDR3 DNA: TGCAGCGGATCCGCCCCGACGGTGCAGTTCTTC. Translating it yields CSGSAPTVQFF.

The chain combines TRBV12-3 or TRBV12-4 with TRBJ2-1; D gene unclear. The J call could be wrong; TRBJ2-7 is a better fit for the DNA end. The CDR3 has 16 amino acids. The CDR3 DNA reads TGTGCCAGCAGTTTAGTGTCTACTGGCAGACACAATGAGCAGTACTTC. Its translation: CASSLVSTGRHNEQYF.

Written as DNA, the CDR3 is TGTGCCAGCAGCCAAGAAGCGGGAGGGCCGTACGAGCAGTACTTC. This translates into CASSQEAGGPYEQYF. The chain combines TRBV4-2 with TRBJ2-7; 10 nucleotides line up with TRBD2. This CDR3 is built from 15 residues. The germline gives CDR1 LGHNA, CDR2 YNFKEQ. With V trimmed by 0 bases and J by 4 bases, 3 bases remained unmatched.

V gene TRBV27 combines with J gene TRBJ1-5, with D tentatively TRBD1 (5 bases). The CDR3 consists of 15 residues. Trimming took off 6 bases at V and 5 bases at J, with 17 bases between the two ends. Germline CDR1 MNHEY, CDR2 SMNVEV (reference sequence). The CDR3 is CASSPIGAVDQPQHF. CDR3 nucleotide sequence: TGTGCCAGCAGCCCGATTGGGGCAGTCGATCAGCCCCAGCATTTT.

This chain uses TRBV6-5 with TRBJ2-3, with 10 bases aligning to TRBD1. This CDR3 spans 13 amino acids. V lost 5 bases and J lost 9; bases outside the gene matches: 5. Looked up from germline, CDR1 is MNHEY and CDR2 is SVGAGI. The CDR3, as DNA: TGTGCCAGCAGTATGACAGGGGGCCTAACGCAGTATTTT. Translated, it gives CASSMTGGLTQYF.

This clonotype was picked up a small number of times. The chain has TRBV5-1 and TRBJ2-1, with D tentatively TRBD2 (6 bases). Trimming cost V 3 bases and J 7 bases, with 17 bases left between them. The CDR3 length is 15 residues. CDR1 and CDR2 (germline): SGHRS, YFSETQ. The CDR3 DNA sequence: TGCGCCAGCAGCTGTCGGGACTCCGATACTAATGAGCAGTTCTTC. Translating it yields CASSCRDSDTNEQFF.

This clonotype has a handful of counts. The chain has TRBV4-1 and TRBJ1-2, with 10 bases lining up with TRBD1. V trimming: 8 bases; J trimming: 6 bases; junction bases outside the gene matches: 9. The CDR3 length is 14 residues. Germline values: CDR1 MGHRA, CDR2 YSYEKL. The CDR3 spells CASAGPGQGNGYTF. CDR3 DNA sequence: TGCGCCAGCGCGGGTCCGGGACAGGGGAATGGCTACACCTTC.

V usage is TRBV5-6 and J usage is TRBJ2-1; 9 bases map to TRBD1. This CDR3 is 18 amino acids long. Trimming took 0 bases from V and 0 from J; bases not matched to a gene: 7. Per the germline V gene, CDR1 is SGHDT and CDR2 is YYEEEE. The CDR3 DNA reads as TGTGCCAGCAGCTTGGGACAGGGGGGGCCGAGCTCCTACAATGAGCAGTTCTTC. Its protein product is CASSLGQGGPSSYNEQFF.

This clonotype was picked up a small number of times. This chain joins TRBV6-1 and TRBJ2-2; D may be TRBD1 or TRBD2 (5 bases each). Germline CDR1 and CDR2: MNHNS and SASEGT. There are 14 residues in the CDR3. V lost 8 bases and J lost 0, with 10 bases in between. As DNA, the CDR3 is TGTGCCAGCGCCGGGACGGCGAACACCGGGGAGCTGTTTTTT. Translation gives CASAGTANTGELFF.

The DNA of the CDR3 is TGCGCCAGCAGGCCGAAGACGGCCGATCAGGGAGTAGAGACCTACGAGCAGTACTTC. It yields the protein CASRPKTADQGVETYEQYF. The rearrangement links TRBV4-1 to TRBJ2-7; D possibly uses TRBD1 or TRBD2 (5 bases each). V dropped 6 bases and J dropped 2 bases, with 29 bases sitting between them. Germline values: CDR1 MGHRA, CDR2 YSYEKL. The length of the CDR3 is 19 residues.

This clonotype was seen more than once but under ten times. The V gene is TRBV16, the J gene TRBJ2-3, with D maybe TRBD2 (5 bases). Trimming took 4 bases from V and 4 from J, leaving 15 bases between them. This CDR3 region has 15 residues. Germline CDR1 is KGHSY and CDR2 is FQNENV. This CDR3 is CASSPPGLAADTQYF. In DNA form, the CDR3 reads TGTGCCAGCAGCCCCCCCGGGCTAGCAGCAGATACGCAGTATTTT.

This clonotype occurred many times. CDR3 bases: TGCAGCGTTGAAGTGGGGGCTGACGAGCAGTACTTC. This sequence encodes CSVEVGADEQYF. The rearrangement links TRBV29-1 to TRBJ2-7; D is possibly TRBD1 (6 bases). This CDR3 is built from 12 residues. Germline CDR1 and CDR2: SQVTM and ANQGSEA. Trimming left V 1 base short and J 5 bases short, with 9 bases between.

This clonotype has just one count. V is TRBV20-1 and J is TRBJ2-1, with TRBD2 matching over 11 bases. There are 15 residues in the CDR3. V lost 2 bases and J lost 10; bases outside the gene matches: 10. The V gene's germline CDR1 is DFQATT and CDR2 SNEGSKA (reference sequence). Here the CDR3 reads CSARSGTSGFYEQFF. In DNA, the CDR3 is TGCAGTGCTAGATCCGGGACTAGCGGATTCTACGAGCAGTTCTTC.

This clonotype has more than one count but fewer than ten. V gene TRBV20-1 combines with J gene TRBJ2-7; 9 bases are a match to TRBD1. The CDR3 has 15 amino acids. Losses at the gene ends were 4 bases for V and 0 bases for J; bases not matched to a gene: 7. The germline CDR1 and CDR2 sequences are DFQATT and SNEGSKA (reference sequence). In DNA form, the CDR3 reads TGCAGTGCTATCAAACAGGGGGCTAGCTCCTACGAGCAGTACTTC. Amino acids: CSAIKQGASSYEQYF.

The chain carries TRBV27 and TRBJ2-3; TRBD2 matches at 8 bases. Germline V gene lookup returns CDR1 MNHEY and CDR2 SMNVEV (reference sequence). J gave up 4 bases and V 4 bases, and 4 bases lay outside the gene matches. The CDR3 contains 14 residues. The CDR3 protein is CASSYSGIADTQYF. The CDR3 DNA sequence: TGTGCCAGCAGTTATAGCGGGATTGCAGATACGCAGTATTTT.

This clonotype was counted between two and nine times. The chain is built from TRBV6-6 and TRBJ1-2, with 12 positions matching TRBD1. V dropped 10 bases and J dropped 8; count of bases not matched to a gene: 11. The CDR3 sequence is 14 residues long. Germline V gives CDR1 MNHNY, CDR2 SVGAGI (reference sequence). The CDR3 bases are TGTGCCACACTATCCGGGACAGGGGGCATCGGCTACACCTTC. It translates to CATLSGTGGIGYTF.

As to this clonotype: Possible read error: a much larger clone is one base away. The chain couples TRBV28 to TRBJ2-1, with 7 bases fitting TRBD2. This CDR3 has 16 amino acids. Germline V gene lookup returns CDR1 MDHEN and CDR2 SYDVKM. The CDR3 coding sequence is TGTGTCAGCAGTTTGGCTACAGCGGGGTCCTACAATGAGCAGTTCTTC. Residues: CVSSLATAGSYNEQFF. The whole variable domain, filled in from reference TRBV28 and TRBJ2-1, reads DVKVTQSSRYLVKRTGEKVFLECVQDMDHENMFWYRQDPGLGLRLIYFSYDVKMKEKGDIPEGYSVSREKKERFSLILESASTNQTSMYLCVSSLATAGSYNEQFFGPGTRLTVL.